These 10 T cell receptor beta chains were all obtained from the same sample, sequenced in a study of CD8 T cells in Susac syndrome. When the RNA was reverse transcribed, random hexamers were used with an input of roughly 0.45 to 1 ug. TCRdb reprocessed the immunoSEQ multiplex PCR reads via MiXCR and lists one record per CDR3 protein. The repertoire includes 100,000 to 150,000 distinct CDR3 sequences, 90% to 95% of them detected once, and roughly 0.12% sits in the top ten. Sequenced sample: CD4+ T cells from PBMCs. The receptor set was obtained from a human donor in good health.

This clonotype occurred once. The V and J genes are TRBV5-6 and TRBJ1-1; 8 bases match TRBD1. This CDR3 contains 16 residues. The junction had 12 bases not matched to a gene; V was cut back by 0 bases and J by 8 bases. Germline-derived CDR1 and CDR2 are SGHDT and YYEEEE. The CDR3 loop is CASSLALGRGRREAFF. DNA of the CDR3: TGTGCCAGCAGCTTGGCCTTGGGCAGGGGGCGTCGAGAAGCTTTCTTT.

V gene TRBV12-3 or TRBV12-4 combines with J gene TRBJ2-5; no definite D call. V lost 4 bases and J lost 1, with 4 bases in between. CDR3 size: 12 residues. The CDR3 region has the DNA TGTGCCAGCAGTTCCCTCCAAGAGACCCAGTACTTC. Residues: CASSSLQETQYF.

As DNA, the CDR3 is TGTGCCAGCTCCCAGGGGGCGAGGGACACTGAAGCTTTCTTT. Translating it yields CASSQGARDTEAFF. V usage is TRBV18 and J usage is TRBJ1-1; 8 bases are shared with TRBD1. Germline values: CDR1 KGHSH, CDR2 LQKENI. This CDR3 has 14 residues. J gave up 3 bases and V 6 bases, and 6 bases lay outside the gene matches.

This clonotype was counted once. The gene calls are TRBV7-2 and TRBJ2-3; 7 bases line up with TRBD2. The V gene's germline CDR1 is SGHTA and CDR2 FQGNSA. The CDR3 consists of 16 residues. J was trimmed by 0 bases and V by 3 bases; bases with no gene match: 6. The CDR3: CASSFLSGTSTDTQYF. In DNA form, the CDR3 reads TGTGCCAGCAGCTTCTTAAGCGGGACTAGCACAGATACGCAGTATTTT.

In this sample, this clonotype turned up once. The CDR3 nucleotides read TGTGCCAGCGGGGGAAGGGGGCAAGACGAGCAGTACTTC. Amino acid sequence: CASGGRGQDEQYF. The rearrangement uses TRBV2 and TRBJ2-7, with 7 bases that match TRBD1. Losses at the gene ends were 8 bases for V and 5 bases for J; bases not matched to a gene: 9. Germline-derived CDR1 and CDR2 are SNHLY and FYNNEI. The CDR3 runs to 13 residues.

The CDR3 reads CSVVPSNTEAFF. The CDR3 DNA follows: TGCAGCGTTGTTCCAAGTAACACTGAAGCTTTCTTT. The chain joins TRBV29-1 to TRBJ1-1; D unresolved. Germline CDR1 SQVTM, CDR2 ANQGSEA. V was pared by 4 bases and J by 2 bases, with 8 bases between. This CDR3 is built from 12 residues.

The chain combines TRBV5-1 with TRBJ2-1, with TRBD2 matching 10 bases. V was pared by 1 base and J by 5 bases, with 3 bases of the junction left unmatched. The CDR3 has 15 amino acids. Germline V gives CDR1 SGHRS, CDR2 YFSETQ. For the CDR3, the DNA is TGCGCCAGCAGCTTGCAACTAGCGGGGAACAATGAGCAGTTCTTC. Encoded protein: CASSLQLAGNNEQFF. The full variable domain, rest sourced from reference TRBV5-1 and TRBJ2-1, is KAGVTQTPRYLIKTRGQQVTLSCSPISGHRSVSWYQQTPGQGLQFLFEYFSETQRNKGNFPGRFSGRQFSNSRSEMNVSTLELGDSALYLCASSLQLAGNNEQFFGPGTRLTVL.

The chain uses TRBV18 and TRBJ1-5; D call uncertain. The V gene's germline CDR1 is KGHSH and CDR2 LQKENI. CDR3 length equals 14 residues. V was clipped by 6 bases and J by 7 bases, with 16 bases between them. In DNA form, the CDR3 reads TGTGCCAGCTCCGTTGAGGCCAGCCCCCAGCCCCAGCATTTT. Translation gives CASSVEASPQPQHF. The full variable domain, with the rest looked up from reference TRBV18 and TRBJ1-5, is NAGVMQNPRHLVRRRGQEARLRCSPMKGHSHVYWYRQLPEEGLKFMVYLQKENIIDESGMPKERFSAEFPKEGPSILRIQQVVRGDSAAYFCASSVEASPQPQHFGDGTRLSIL.

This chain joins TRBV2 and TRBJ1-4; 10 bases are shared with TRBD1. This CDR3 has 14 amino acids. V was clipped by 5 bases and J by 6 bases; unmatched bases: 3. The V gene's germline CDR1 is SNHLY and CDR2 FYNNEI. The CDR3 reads CASSHGTGDEKLFF. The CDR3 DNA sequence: TGTGCCAGCAGTCACGGGACAGGGGATGAAAAACTGTTTTTT.

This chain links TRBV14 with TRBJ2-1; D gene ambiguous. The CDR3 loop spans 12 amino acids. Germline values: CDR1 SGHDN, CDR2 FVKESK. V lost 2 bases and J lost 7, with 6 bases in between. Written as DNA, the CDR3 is TGTGCCAGCAGCCAAAATTGGAATGAGCAGTTCTTC. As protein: CASSQNWNEQFF.